The 21 T cell receptor beta chains given below trace back to one sample, sequenced in a study of shared clonotypes between healthy human individuals (dated by TCRdb to 2019 to 2021). CD8 naive samples were obtained by positive selection for CCR7 among CD45RO-negative cells, yielding a CD45RA+CCR7+ population from which TemRA cells were excluded. Library creation used the immunoSEQ multiplex PCR assay. TCRdb re-hosts the immuneACCESS table, in-frame sequences only. Its copies lack some clones; in the studies checked, an unresolved V gene accounts for under half of them, and the cause for the rest is not known. This sample is represented by nearly 2 million clones; about 95% of them were singletons. The ten biggest clones cover less than 1.5% of the sample. The sequenced sample consisted of naive CD8+ T cells sorted from blood. Interpreted using the paper, the cell subset or site label stands for: CD45RA+CCR7+. These receptors all stem from a man aged 18 to 29 in good health.

The chain combines TRBV6-1 with TRBJ1-3, with D maybe TRBD1 (5 bases). CDR3 length: 15 residues. Germline CDR1 and CDR2: MNHNS and SASEGT. V was trimmed by 4 bases and J by 1 base, leaving 11 bases between them. The CDR3 loop reads CASSGWGESGNTIYF. CDR3 sequence (DNA): TGTGCCAGCAGTGGGTGGGGGGAGTCTGGAAACACCATATATTTT.

This chain's CDR3 is CASSISNRGLYGYTF. CDR3 nucleotide sequence: TGTGCCAGTAGTATTTCTAACAGGGGGCTCTATGGCTACACCTTC. The chain couples TRBV19 to TRBJ1-2; TRBD1 aligns across 9 bases. This CDR3 has 15 residues. The V segment lost 3 bases and the J segment 4 bases; nucleotides outside the gene matches: 6. Germline assignment: CDR1 LNHDA and CDR2 SQIVND (reference sequence).

This rearrangement joins TRBV5-1 to TRBJ2-7, with D hard to call. The CDR3 has 13 residues. The V end was cut by 0 bases, the J end by 3 bases, with 7 bases between. CDR1 is SGHRS, CDR2 YFSETQ, per germline. For the CDR3, the DNA is TGCGCCAGCAGCTTGGGGATACACTACGAGCAGTACTTC. It specifies CASSLGIHYEQYF.

J is TRBJ1-2 and V is TRBV28; D is uncertain. The germline CDR1 and CDR2 sequences are MDHEN and SYDVKM. V was shortened by 3 bases and J by 1 base, with 6 bases between the two germline ends. The CDR3 length is 13 residues. CDR3 protein: CASSLGINYGYTF. CDR3 DNA sequence: TGTGCCAGCAGTTTGGGCATTAACTATGGCTACACCTTC.

V usage is TRBV6-5 and J usage is TRBJ2-1; D is uncertain. Trimming removed 4 bases at V and 0 bases at J, with 10 bases between. CDR3 length equals 15 residues. CDR1 is MNHEY, CDR2 SVGAGI, per germline. In DNA, the CDR3 is TGTGCCAGCAGTTCAGACCTTTCCTCCTACAATGAGCAGTTCTTC. This gives the protein CASSSDLSSYNEQFF.

The genes are TRBV28 and TRBJ2-7; D not resolved. Germline loops: CDR1 MDHEN, CDR2 SYDVKM. V gave up 5 bases and J gave up 3 bases, with 14 bases separating them. The CDR3 runs to 14 residues. The CDR3 spells CASSVTGSVYEQYF. CDR3 DNA sequence: TGTGCCAGCAGTGTAACCGGGTCCGTCTACGAGCAGTACTTC.

V and J are TRBV27 and TRBJ2-7; perhaps TRBD1 as D (6 bases). The CDR3 is 16 amino acids. The germline CDR1 and CDR2 sequences are MNHEY and SMNVEV (reference sequence). V was clipped by 6 bases and J by 5 bases, with 23 bases between them. The CDR3 loop is CASSGIVQGGSHEQYF. CDR3 sequence (DNA): TGTGCCAGCAGCGGGATCGTACAGGGCGGGTCCCACGAGCAGTACTTC.

This clone appeared once. The V and J genes are TRBV9 and TRBJ1-1, with unresolved D. The CDR3 consists of 13 residues. V lost 4 bases to trimming and J lost 3 bases, with 10 bases between them. CDR1 SGDLS and CDR2 YYNGEE come from the germline V gene. The CDR3 coding sequence is TGTGCCAGCAGCCCAGAAAGGGACACTGAAGCTTTCTTT. The encoded protein is CASSPERDTEAFF.

A remark on this clone: The sample contains more than one DNA sequence encoding this CDR3. The rearrangement uses TRBV6-5 and TRBJ2-7, with D perhaps TRBD1 (6 bases). The CDR3 spans 14 residues. V was cut by 0 bases and J by 2 bases, with 8 bases left in between. Germline CDR1 is MNHEY and CDR2 is SVGAGI. The CDR3 region is CASSYSGGTYEQYF. CDR3 DNA: TGTGCCAGCAGTTACTCAGGGGGTACCTACGAGCAGTACTTC.

This chain links TRBV5-6 with TRBJ2-3; a weak D match, TRBD2 (6 bases). The CDR3 is 18 residues long. V was shortened by 5 bases and J by 2 bases, with 24 bases between the two germline ends. Germline V gene data show CDR1 as SGHDT and CDR2 as YYEEEE. CDR3 in DNA: TGTGCCAGCAGACCAGCTTGGGGGGACGACTCATCCACAGATACGCAGTATTTT. As protein: CASRPAWGDDSSTDTQYF.

As regards this clone: The same CDR3 is also encoded by other DNA sequences in this sample. The chain has TRBV28 and TRBJ2-2; TRBD1 matches 11 bases. The CDR3 consists of 14 residues. Germline CDR1 MDHEN, CDR2 SYDVKM. V shed 5 bases, J shed 5 bases, and the junction held 1 base outside the gene matches. The CDR3: CASSGTGGTGELFF. The CDR3 DNA follows: TGTGCCAGCAGTGGGACAGGGGGTACCGGGGAGCTGTTTTTT.

The chain combines TRBV6-5 with TRBJ1-2, with D possibly TRBD1 on 5 matching bases. With 6 bases removed from V and 1 base from J, the gap between germline ends came to 12 bases. Germline assignment: CDR1 MNHEY and CDR2 SVGAGI. The CDR3 runs 14 residues. The CDR3 DNA sequence: TGTGCCAGCAGCCCTCTCGACAGTAACTATGGCTACACCTTC. Translation gives CASSPLDSNYGYTF.

This chain connects TRBV11-1 to TRBJ2-5, with 15 nucleotides matching TRBD2. CDR1 and CDR2 (germline): SGHAT, FQDESV (reference sequence). This CDR3 has 17 amino acids. V lost 5 bases, J lost 0 bases, and 4 bases stayed unmatched. CDR3 in DNA: TGTGCCAGCAGCCCGGGGACTAGCGGGGGGTACCAAGAGACCCAGTACTTC. The encoded protein is CASSPGTSGGYQETQYF.

The J gene is TRBJ1-5, the V gene TRBV2; unclear D gene. Germline V gene sequence: CDR1 SNHLY, CDR2 FYNNEI. This CDR3 region has 14 residues. The V end lost 4 bases, the J end lost 6 bases, and 13 bases lay between the germline ends. The CDR3: CASSAWGMGQPQHF. The CDR3 DNA reads TGTGCCAGCAGTGCCTGGGGAATGGGTCAGCCCCAGCATTTT. The full variable domain, rest sourced from reference TRBV2 and TRBJ1-5, is EPEVTQTPSHQVTQMGQEVILRCVPISNHLYFYWYRQILGQKVEFLVSFYNNEISEKSEIFDDQFSVERPDGSNFTLKIRSTKLEDSAMYFCASSAWGMGQPQHFGDGTRLSIL.

V is TRBV7-8 and J is TRBJ2-4, with 9 nucleotides matching TRBD2. Looked up from germline, CDR1 is SGHVS and CDR2 is FQNEAQ. V trimming: 2 bases; J trimming: 9 bases; junction bases outside the gene matches: 11. This CDR3 contains 16 residues. CDR3 in amino acids: CASSLIAGEDTGIQYF. CDR3 coding DNA: TGTGCCAGCAGCTTAATAGCGGGAGAGGATACAGGCATTCAGTACTTC.

The rearrangement uses TRBV19 and TRBJ1-1; TRBD1 matches at 9 bases. J gave up 3 bases and V 5 bases, and 7 bases lay outside the gene matches. The CDR3 contains 15 residues. CDR1 and CDR2 (germline): LNHDA, SQIVND (reference sequence). CDR3 residues: CASSPRDRVDTEAFF. CDR3 coding DNA: TGTGCCAGTAGTCCCCGGGACAGGGTGGACACTGAAGCTTTCTTT.

The CDR3 coding sequence is TGTGCCAGAAGCTTGGCCAGGGGGGAGAAAGGGGTCACAGATACGCAGTATTTT. Translation: CARSLARGEKGVTDTQYF. The chain couples TRBV5-3 to TRBJ2-3; D is possibly TRBD1 (7 bases). TRBV5-3 is sorted into the ORF group, with uncertain function. V was clipped by 0 bases and J by 2 bases, with 19 bases between them. There are 18 residues in the CDR3.

This clone has just a few counts. This sample also contains other DNA sequences that code for the same CDR3. The chain recombines TRBV5-4 with TRBJ2-7; possibly TRBD2 for D (5 bases). The CDR3 loop spans 13 amino acids. Germline CDR1 is SGHNT and CDR2 is YYREEE (reference sequence). The germline V and J ends were trimmed by 0 bases and 3 bases, with 7 bases remaining between them. The CDR3 is CASSLGGFYEQYF. CDR3 sequence (DNA): TGTGCCAGCAGCTTGGGAGGGTTCTACGAGCAGTACTTC.

The chain combines TRBV5-1 with TRBJ2-5; D call uncertain. V dropped 3 bases and J dropped 0 bases, with 15 bases sitting between them. The CDR3 is 16 amino acids. Per germline, CDR1 SGHRS and CDR2 YFSETQ. CDR3 protein: CASSSVDTLYQETQYF. The CDR3 coding sequence is TGCGCCAGCAGCTCAGTCGATACACTGTACCAAGAGACCCAGTACTTC.

V usage is TRBV27 and J usage is TRBJ2-7; TRBD2 matches 8 bases. The germline V gene has CDR1 MNHEY and CDR2 SMNVEV (reference sequence). The ends lost 4 bases at V and 3 bases at J; junction bases unmatched: 5. The CDR3 consists of 14 residues. The chain's CDR3 is CASSSEAGVYEQYF. The CDR3 DNA is TGTGCCAGCAGTTCTGAAGCGGGGGTCTACGAGCAGTACTTC.

This chain connects TRBV6-1 to TRBJ2-3, with TRBD2 identical over 7 bases. Trimming cost V 4 bases and J 6 bases; bases outside gene matches: 19. Germline assignment: CDR1 MNHNS and CDR2 SASEGT. The CDR3 has 18 amino acids. CDR3 protein: CASSAYLLRDYSGDTQYF. The CDR3 region has the DNA TGTGCCAGCAGTGCATATCTTCTCCGGGACTACTCAGGGGATACGCAGTATTTT.